This T cell receptor (beta chain) emerged from a study of blood T cells in healthy people across ages. Together with a sample-barcoded 5' primer, a J-beta primer mix was included in a second PCR lasting about 7 to 12 cycles. A single record per CDR3 protein comes from TCRdb applying MiXCR to the 5' RACE reads. This sample carries about 1.1 million distinct CDR3 sequences, roughly two fifths of them seen once, and the ten largest clones take around 14%. PBMCs, at least 7 million per sample, were isolated. V gave up 3 bases and J gave up 0 bases, with 17 bases separating them. Germline CDR1 and CDR2: DFQATT and SNEGSKA (reference sequence). The CDR3 is made up of 16 amino acids.

The chain is built from TRBV20-1 and TRBJ1-1, with TRBD1 as a possible D gene (6 bases). The sequence derives from a man younger than 35 in good health. The specimen sequenced was blood. The DNA of the CDR3 is TGCAGTGCTAGTTCGGGGGCGAGAGGTTTGAACACTGAAGCTTTCTTT. Its translation is CSASSGARGLNTEAFF.